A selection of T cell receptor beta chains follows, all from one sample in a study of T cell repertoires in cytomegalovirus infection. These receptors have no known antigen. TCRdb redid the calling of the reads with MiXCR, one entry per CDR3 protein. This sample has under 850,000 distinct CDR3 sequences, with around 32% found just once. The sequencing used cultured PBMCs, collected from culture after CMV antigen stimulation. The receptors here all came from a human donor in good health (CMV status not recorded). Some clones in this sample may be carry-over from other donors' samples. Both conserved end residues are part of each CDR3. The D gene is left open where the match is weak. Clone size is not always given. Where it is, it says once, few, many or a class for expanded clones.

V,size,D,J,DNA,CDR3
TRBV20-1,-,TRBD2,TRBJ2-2,TGCAGTGCTAGAGATCCACTAGCGGGCGGGGAGCTGTTTTTT,CSARDPLAGGELFF
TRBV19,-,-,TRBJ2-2,TGTGCCAGTAGTACAAACACTCTGACGAACACCGGGGAGCTGTTTTTT,CASSTNTLTNTGELFF
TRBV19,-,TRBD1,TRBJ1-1,TGTGCCAGTATAGGCCAACAGGGGAGGAACACTGAAGCTTTCTTT,CASIGQQGRNTEAFF
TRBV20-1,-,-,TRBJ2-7,TGCAGTGCTCCTAAGTCCACTGGTGACACTCACTACGAGCAGTACTTC,CSAPKSTGDTHYEQYF
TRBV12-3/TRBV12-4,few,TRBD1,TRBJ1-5,TGTGCCAGCAGTATGGACAGGGGATACCAGCCCCAGCATTTT,CASSMDRGYQPQHF
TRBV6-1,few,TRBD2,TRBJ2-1,TGTGCCAGCAGTGAAACCCTACTAGCGGGAGGGCCTTATGAGCAGTTCTTC,CASSETLLAGGPYEQFF
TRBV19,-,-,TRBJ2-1,TGTGCCAGTAGTTCAACTTCGGGACGGACCACGGATGAGCAGTTCTTC,CASSSTSGRTTDEQFF
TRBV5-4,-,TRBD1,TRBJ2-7,TGTGCCAGCAGCCCGGGCCTGACGGGACAGGGTACGGAGGAGCAGTACTTC,CASSPGLTGQGTEEQYF
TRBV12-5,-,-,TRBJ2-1,TGTGCTAGTGGTTTGAGTGGTCTGCATGAGCAGTTCTTC,CASGLSGLHEQFF
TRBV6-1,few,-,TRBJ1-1,TGTGCCAGCAGTTCCATAGGGGCCAACACTGAAGCTTTCTTT,CASSSIGANTEAFF
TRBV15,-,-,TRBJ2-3,TGTGCCACCAGCAACGGGGGTCGCACAGATACGCAGTATTTT,CATSNGGRTDTQYF
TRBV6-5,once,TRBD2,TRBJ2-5,TGTGCCAGCAAGGCGGTAGCGGGACTTCAAGAGACCCAGTACTTC,CASKAVAGLQETQYF
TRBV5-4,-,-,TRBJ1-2,TGTGCCAGCAGCCGACCCACAACCACTAGCGGGGCGCACGGCTACACCTTC,CASSRPTTTSGAHGYTF
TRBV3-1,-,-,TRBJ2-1,TGTGCCAGCAGCCAAGATCTGAGGGTACCTAACAATGAGCAGTTCTTC,CASSQDLRVPNNEQFF
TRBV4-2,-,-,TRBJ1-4,TGTGCCAGCAGCCAAGTAGTACTTCGGCCAACTAATGAAAAACTGTTTTTT,CASSQVVLRPTNEKLFF
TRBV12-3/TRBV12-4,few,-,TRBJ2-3,TGTGCCAGCAGTCCCCGGGTGGACACAGATACGCAGTATTTT,CASSPRVDTDTQYF
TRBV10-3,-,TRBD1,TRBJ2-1,TGTGCCATCAGTCCCGGACAGGCCTTAGGCAATGAGCAGTTCTTC,CAISPGQALGNEQFF
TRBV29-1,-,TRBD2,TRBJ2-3,TGCAGCGTCAGCGGGGGGGCCAAAGATACGCAGTATTTT,CSVSGGAKDTQYF
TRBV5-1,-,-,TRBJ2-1,TGCGCCAGCAGTGGGGGCAGGGCCAATGAGCAGTTCTTC,CASSGGRANEQFF
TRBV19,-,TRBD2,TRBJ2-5,TGTGCCAGTAGTACCCAGACCGGGACTAGCGGGTCAGAGACCCAGTACTTC,CASSTQTGTSGSETQYF
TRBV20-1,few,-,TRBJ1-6,TGCAGTGCTAGGACCACCGGGAATTCACCCCTCCACTTT,CSARTTGNSPLHF
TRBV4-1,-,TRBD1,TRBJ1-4,TGCGCCAGCAGCCAAGGACAGGGGACAAGCGAAAAACTGTTTTTT,CASSQGQGTSEKLFF
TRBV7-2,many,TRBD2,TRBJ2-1,TGTGCCAGCAGCTTAGCGGGACTAGCGGGAGGAGACAATGAGCAGTTCTTC,CASSLAGLAGGDNEQFF
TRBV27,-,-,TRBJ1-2,TGTGCCAGCGCTACCCCGGGACCAAACTATGGCTACACCTTC,CASATPGPNYGYTF
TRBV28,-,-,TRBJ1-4,TGTGCCAGCAGTTTACCGGGGGGCGGTGAAAAACTGTTTTTT,CASSLPGGGEKLFF
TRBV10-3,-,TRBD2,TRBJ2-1,TGTGCCATCAGTGAGGGACTAGCGGGAGTGGATGAGCAGTTCTTC,CAISEGLAGVDEQFF
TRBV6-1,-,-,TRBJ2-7,TGTGCCATCGCGAGGGCTACCTACGAGCAGTACTTC,CAIARATYEQYF
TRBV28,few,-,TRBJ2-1,TGTGCCAGCAGTTTTGTGGGACATAGCTCCTACAATGAGCAGTTCTTC,CASSFVGHSSYNEQFF
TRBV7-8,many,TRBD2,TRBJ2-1,TGTGCCAGCAGCTTCGGGGGGACCACGTACAATGAGCAGTTCTTC,CASSFGGTTYNEQFF
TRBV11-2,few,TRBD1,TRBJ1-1,TGTGCCAGCAGCTTAACTGGGACAGGGGGCCCTGAAGCTTTCTTT,CASSLTGTGGPEAFF
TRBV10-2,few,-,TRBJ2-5,TGCGCCAGCAGTGAGAAGGCGGGTGCCCTCCGGGAGACCCAGTACTTC,CASSEKAGALRETQYF
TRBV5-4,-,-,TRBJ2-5,TGTGCCAGCAGCTTGGGGAACAGGGAGGAGACCCAGTACTTC,CASSLGNREETQYF
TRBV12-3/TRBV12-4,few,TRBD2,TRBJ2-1,TGTGCCAGCAGTTGGCGGGGGGGGCTCGTCGATGAGCAGTTCTTC,CASSWRGGLVDEQFF
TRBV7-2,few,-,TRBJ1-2,TGTGCCAGCAGCTTTTCTCATCGAATCAGTTGGGACAAATCCTATTACAACTATGGCTACACCTTC,CASSFSHRISWDKSYYNYGYTF
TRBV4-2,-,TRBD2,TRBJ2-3,TGTGCCAGCAGCCAATTTCCGCCTAGCGGGAGTGGGGGCACAGATACGCAGTATTTT,CASSQFPPSGSGGTDTQYF
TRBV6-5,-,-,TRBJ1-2,TGTGCCAGCAGTTTTGACCTGAACTATGGCTACACCTTC,CASSFDLNYGYTF
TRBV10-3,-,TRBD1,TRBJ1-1,TGTGCCATCACCGAGCGACAGGGGGGCACTGAAGCTTTCTTT,CAITERQGGTEAFF
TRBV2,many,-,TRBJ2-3,TGTGCCACCATAGCCAGCGGAAGCACAGATACGCAGTATTTT,CATIASGSTDTQYF
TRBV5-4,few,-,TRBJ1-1,TGTGCCAGCAGCTTGGACTTCCGGGACACGACCGCTGGGGACACTGAAGCTTTCTTT,CASSLDFRDTTAGDTEAFF
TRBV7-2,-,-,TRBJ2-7,TGTGCCAGCAGCTTAGATATGGGATTCGAGCAGTACTTC,CASSLDMGFEQYF
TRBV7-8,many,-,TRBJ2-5,TGTGCCAGCAGCCGTCCGGGAAGACAAGAGACCCAGTACTTC,CASSRPGRQETQYF
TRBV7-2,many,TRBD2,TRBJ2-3,TGTGCCAGCAGCTTAGTAGGTAGCGGGGGCACAGATACGCAGTATTTT,CASSLVGSGGTDTQYF
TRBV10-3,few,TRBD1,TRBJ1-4,TGTGCCATCGGCCCGGGACAGAAAAAACTGTTTTTT,CAIGPGQKKLFF
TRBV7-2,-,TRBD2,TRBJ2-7,TGTGCCAGCAGCTTCGAAGCGGGAGGATCCTACGAGCAGTACTTC,CASSFEAGGSYEQYF
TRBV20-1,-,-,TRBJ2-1,TGCAGTGCTAGCGGCGGGGTCGGCGATGCCTACAATGAGCAGTTCTTC,CSASGGVGDAYNEQFF
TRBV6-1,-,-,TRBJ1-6,TGTGCCAGCAGTGAATGGGTCTCACCCCTCCACTTT,CASSEWVSPLHF
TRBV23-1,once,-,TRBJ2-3,TGCGCCTCCCATCAATCCAACAGGGTGAGAGTGGGCACAGATACGCAGTATTTT,CASHQSNRVRVGTDTQYF
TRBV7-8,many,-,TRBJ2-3,TGTGCCAGCGGAACTTCAGATACGCAGTATTTT,CASGTSDTQYF
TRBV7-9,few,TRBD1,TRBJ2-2,TGTGCCAGCCCTCCTGAGACAGGGGTTGCCGGGGAGCTGTTTTTT,CASPPETGVAGELFF
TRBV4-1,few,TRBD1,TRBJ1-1,TGCGCCAGCAGCCCCCTCGGACAGGGCCGAGGGAGGGAAGCTTTCTTT,CASSPLGQGRGREAFF
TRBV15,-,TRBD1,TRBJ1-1,TGTGCCACCAGCAGGGACAGGAGGAACACTGAAGCTTTCTTT,CATSRDRRNTEAFF
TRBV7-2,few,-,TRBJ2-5,TGTGCCAGCAGCCCGCTACGGGGCTTAGGGAACCAAGAGACCCAGTACTTC,CASSPLRGLGNQETQYF
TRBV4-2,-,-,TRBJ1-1,TGTGCCAGCAGCCAAGACGAGACGAGGGGAATGAACACTGAAGCTTTCTTT,CASSQDETRGMNTEAFF
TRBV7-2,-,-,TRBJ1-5,TGTGCCACCAGCTCCAAGGGGGGGTACTATAGCAATCAGCCCCAGCATTTT,CATSSKGGYYSNQPQHF
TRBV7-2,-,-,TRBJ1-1,TGTGCCAGCAGCCCCGACGGGTATAACACTGAAGCTTTCTTT,CASSPDGYNTEAFF
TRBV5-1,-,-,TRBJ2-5,TGCGCCAGCAGCTTTGCGGCCGGAGAGACCCAGTACTTC,CASSFAAGETQYF
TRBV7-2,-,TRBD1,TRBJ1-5,TGTGCCAGCAGCTTACGGACAGGGTCAAGCAATCAGCCCCAGCATTTT,CASSLRTGSSNQPQHF
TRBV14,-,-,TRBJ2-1,TGTGCCAGCAGCCAAGGTGGGTGGCGGCAGTTCTTC,CASSQGGWRQFF